Listed below are T cell receptor beta chains from one sample, sequenced in a study of blood T cell repertoires in COVID-19. The table came from immunoSEQ multiplex PCR; TCRdb's copy has only in-frame clones and leaves some out. There are about 140,000 clones in the sample; about 80% occur only once, and approximately 3.6% lies in the top ten. Specimen: peripheral blood. The receptors stem from an older man who had recovered from COVID-19. Each CDR3 is given with its conserved first and last residue. A D gene is named only where the DNA matches it firmly. The size field is filled for only some rows; it gives once, few, many or a size class.

d_gene: TRBD1
j_gene: TRBJ2-6
v_gene: TRBV4-1
abundance: -
CDR3nt: TGCGCCAGCAGCCCGAGTCGGACAGGGAACTCTGGGGCCAACGTCCTGACTTTC
CDR3aa: CASSPSRTGNSGANVLTF

d_gene: TRBD2
j_gene: TRBJ2-7
v_gene: TRBV7-9
abundance: few
CDR3nt: TGTGCCAGCAGCAGTGGACTAGTTGGCGACGAGCAGTACTTC
CDR3aa: CASSSGLVGDEQYF

d_gene: TRBD2
j_gene: TRBJ2-1
v_gene: TRBV4-1
abundance: once
CDR3nt: TGCGCCAGCAGCCCCTGGGAGGGACTAGCGGACAATGAGCAGTTCTTC
CDR3aa: CASSPWEGLADNEQFF

d_gene: -
j_gene: TRBJ2-2
v_gene: TRBV5-8
abundance: -
CDR3nt: TGTGCCAGCAGCCATTATTCCTACAGGACCGGGGAGCTGTTTTTT
CDR3aa: CASSHYSYRTGELFF

d_gene: -
j_gene: TRBJ1-4
v_gene: TRBV29-1
abundance: -
CDR3nt: TGCAGCGTTGAAGTAGGATTCGAGGGCGTCTCCAGTGAAAAACTGTTTTTT
CDR3aa: CSVEVGFEGVSSEKLFF

d_gene: -
j_gene: TRBJ2-3
v_gene: TRBV3-1/TRBV3-2
abundance: once
CDR3nt: TGTGCCAGCAGCCAAGAGTCTAGCCCAGGCACAGATACGCAGTATTTT
CDR3aa: CASSQESSPGTDTQYF

d_gene: -
j_gene: TRBJ2-7
v_gene: TRBV27
abundance: -
CDR3nt: TGTGCCAGCTCAGTCGAACCCTCCTCACGATACGAGCAGTACTTC
CDR3aa: CASSVEPSSRYEQYF

d_gene: TRBD1
j_gene: TRBJ2-5
v_gene: TRBV5-6
abundance: -
CDR3nt: TGTGCCAGCAGCTCTGGACAGGGGGCGCGGGAGACCCAGTACTTC
CDR3aa: CASSSGQGARETQYF

d_gene: TRBD2
j_gene: TRBJ2-1
v_gene: TRBV3-1/TRBV3-2
abundance: -
CDR3nt: TGTGCCAGCAGCCAAGAGTCTAGCGGGAGGTTCCATGAGCAGTTCTTC
CDR3aa: CASSQESSGRFHEQFF

d_gene: TRBD1
j_gene: TRBJ1-1
v_gene: TRBV20-1
abundance: -
CDR3nt: TGCAGTGCTAGTACAGGGGGCATGAACACTGAAGCTTTCTTT
CDR3aa: CSASTGGMNTEAFF

d_gene: -
j_gene: TRBJ2-5
v_gene: TRBV5-4
abundance: -
CDR3nt: TGTGCCAGCAGCTTCGGGGAGACCCAGTACTTC
CDR3aa: CASSFGETQYF

d_gene: -
j_gene: TRBJ2-5
v_gene: TRBV28
abundance: -
CDR3nt: TGTGCCAGCAGTTCTACGAACCCCCCGGAGACCCAGTACTTC
CDR3aa: CASSSTNPPETQYF

d_gene: -
j_gene: TRBJ1-2
v_gene: TRBV7-9
abundance: -
CDR3nt: TGTGCCAGCAGCTTAGGACAGATTAACTATGGCTACACCTTC
CDR3aa: CASSLGQINYGYTF

d_gene: TRBD1
j_gene: TRBJ2-1
v_gene: TRBV19
abundance: -
CDR3nt: TGTGCCAGTGGAGGACAGGGGGCGAGAAATGAGCAGTTCTTC
CDR3aa: CASGGQGARNEQFF

d_gene: -
j_gene: TRBJ2-5
v_gene: TRBV18
abundance: few
CDR3nt: TGTGCCAGCTCACCAAGGTTACAGCCCTTCCAAGAGACCCAGTACTTC
CDR3aa: CASSPRLQPFQETQYF

d_gene: TRBD2
j_gene: TRBJ2-7
v_gene: TRBV11-2
abundance: -
CDR3nt: TGTGCCAGCAGAAGGACTAGCGGGAGAAGCTACGAGCAGTACTTC
CDR3aa: CASRRTSGRSYEQYF

d_gene: TRBD1
j_gene: TRBJ1-5
v_gene: TRBV19
abundance: -
CDR3nt: TGTGCCAGTACCAAACTCCAGGGGGTTCAGCCCCAGCATTTT
CDR3aa: CASTKLQGVQPQHF

d_gene: -
j_gene: TRBJ2-7
v_gene: TRBV30
abundance: -
CDR3nt: TGTGCCTGGGCCCTTAGGGAGGCCTACGAGCAGTACTTC
CDR3aa: CAWALREAYEQYF

d_gene: -
j_gene: TRBJ2-5
v_gene: TRBV21-1
abundance: once
CDR3nt: TGTGCCAGCAGCAATCAAAGGGGGGAGACCCAGTACTTC
CDR3aa: CASSNQRGETQYF

d_gene: TRBD2
j_gene: TRBJ2-5
v_gene: TRBV3-1/TRBV3-2
abundance: -
CDR3nt: TGTGCCAGCAGACTAAGCGGGAGTGGAGAGACCCAGTACTTC
CDR3aa: CASRLSGSGETQYF

d_gene: TRBD1
j_gene: TRBJ1-1
v_gene: TRBV6-5
abundance: -
CDR3nt: TGTGCCAGCAGTCCCCGGGACAGGGCGAACACTGAAGCTTTCTTT
CDR3aa: CASSPRDRANTEAFF

d_gene: -
j_gene: TRBJ2-7
v_gene: TRBV30
abundance: -
CDR3nt: TGTGCCTGGAGTGTACTAGATTGGACCTTCGGCGACAGTAGGGGGTACGAGCAGTACTTC
CDR3aa: CAWSVLDWTFGDSRGYEQYF